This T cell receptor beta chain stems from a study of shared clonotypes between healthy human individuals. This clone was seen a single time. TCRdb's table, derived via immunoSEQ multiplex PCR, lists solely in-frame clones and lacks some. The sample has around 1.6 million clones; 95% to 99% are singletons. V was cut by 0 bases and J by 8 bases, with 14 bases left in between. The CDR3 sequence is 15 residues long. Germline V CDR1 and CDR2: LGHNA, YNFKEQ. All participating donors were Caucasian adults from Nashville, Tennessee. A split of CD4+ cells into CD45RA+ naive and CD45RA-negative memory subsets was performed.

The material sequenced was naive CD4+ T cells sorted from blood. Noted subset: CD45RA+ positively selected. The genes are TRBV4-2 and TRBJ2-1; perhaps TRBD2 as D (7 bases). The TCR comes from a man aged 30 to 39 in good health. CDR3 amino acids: CASSQEGGASDEQFF. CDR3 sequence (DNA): TGTGCCAGCAGCCAAGAGGGGGGGGCCTCAGATGAGCAGTTCTTC.